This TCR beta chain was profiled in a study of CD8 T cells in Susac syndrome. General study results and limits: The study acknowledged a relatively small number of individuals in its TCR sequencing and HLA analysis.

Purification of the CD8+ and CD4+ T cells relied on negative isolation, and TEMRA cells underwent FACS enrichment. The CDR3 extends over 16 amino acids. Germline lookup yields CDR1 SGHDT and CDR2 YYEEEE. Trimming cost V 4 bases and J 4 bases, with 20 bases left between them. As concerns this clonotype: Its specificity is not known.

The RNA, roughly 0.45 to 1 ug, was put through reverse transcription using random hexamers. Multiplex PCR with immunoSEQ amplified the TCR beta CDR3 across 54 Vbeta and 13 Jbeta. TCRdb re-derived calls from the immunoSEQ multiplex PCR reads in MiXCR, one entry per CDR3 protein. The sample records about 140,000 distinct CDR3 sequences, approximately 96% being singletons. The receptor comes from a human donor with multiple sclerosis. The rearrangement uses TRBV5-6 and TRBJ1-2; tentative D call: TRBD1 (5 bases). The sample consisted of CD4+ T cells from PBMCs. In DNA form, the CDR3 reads TGTGCCAGCAGCGGCGGTTCCGGGGGGTTGGGCTATGGCTACACCTTC. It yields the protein CASSGGSGGLGYGYTF.